The 21 T cell receptor beta chains below all came from one sample that was sequenced in a study of cytomegalovirus exposure and HLA in healthy donors. The study ran its PCR with 60 Vbeta and 13 Jbeta primers. This table comes from immunoSEQ multiplex PCR, and its TCRdb copy is limited to in-frame clones, with some not included. The table lists under 150,000 clones, 75% to 80% of them singletons, with approximately 1.1% in the top ten. The sample comprised PBMCs. The receptors were gathered from a male donor in good health and CMV-seronegative.

The chain employs TRBV11-2 and TRBJ1-1; 11 bases line up with TRBD1. The CDR3 has 15 amino acids. CDR1 and CDR2 from the germline V gene are SGHAT and FQNNGV. V trimming: 5 bases; J trimming: 5 bases; junction bases outside the gene matches: 7. DNA of the CDR3: TGTGCCAGCAGCCCGGACAGGGGGCGGCTTACTGAAGCTTTCTTT. This translates into CASSPDRGRLTEAFF.

The chain is built from TRBV7-2 and TRBJ2-1, with D unclear. This CDR3 spans 15 amino acids. V was trimmed by 5 bases and J by 5 bases, leaving 16 bases between them. The germline V gene has CDR1 SGHTA and CDR2 FQGNSA. CDR3 DNA sequence: TGTGCCAGCAGCCCCCGCCCGGGTTTCCACAATGAGCAGTTCTTC. Protein product: CASSPRPGFHNEQFF.

The genes are TRBV29-1 and TRBJ1-4; 10 nucleotides agree with TRBD1. The CDR3 consists of 15 residues. Germline CDR1 SQVTM, CDR2 ANQGSEA. J lost 11 bases, V lost 7 bases, and 16 bases had no gene match. CDR3 coding DNA: TGCAGCGCCCAACTCCGGGACAGGGGAAGAGGGAAACTGTTTTTT. Translating gives CSAQLRDRGRGKLFF. Drawing the rest from reference TRBV29-1 and TRBJ1-4, the complete variable domain is SAVISQKPSRDICQRGTSLTIQCQVDSQVTMMFWYRQQPGQSLTLIATANQGSEATYESGFVIDKFPISRPNLTFSTLTVSNMSPEDSSIYLCSAQLRDRGRGKLFFGSGTQLSVL.

The sample holds a few counts of this clone. This chain joins TRBV18 and TRBJ1-2; 7 bases align to TRBD1. CDR1 is KGHSH, CDR2 LQKENI, per germline. This CDR3 comprises 16 residues. With 5 bases clipped from V and 8 bases from J, the junction kept 17 bases outside the gene matches. The CDR3 DNA reads TGTGCCAGCTCATCCTCGGGGGGGACAGAAAACGTCGGCTACACCTTC. Residues: CASSSSGGTENVGYTF.

The chain has TRBV5-6 and TRBJ2-7; weak D call: TRBD1 (5 bases). Trimming shortened V by 0 bases and J by 3 bases, and 7 bases separated the two germline ends. The CDR3 totals 13 residues. The V gene's germline CDR1 is SGHDT and CDR2 YYEEEE. In DNA, the CDR3 is TGTGCCAGCAGCTTGGGACAGAACTACGAGCAGTACTTC. Residues: CASSLGQNYEQYF. Together with reference TRBV5-6 and TRBJ2-7, the CDR3 gives the full variable domain: DAGVTQSPTHLIKTRGQQVTLRCSPKSGHDTVSWYQQALGQGPQFIFQYYEEEERQRGNFPDRFSGHQFPNYSSELNVNALLLGDSALYLCASSLGQNYEQYFGPGTRLTVT.

The chain uses TRBV10-3 and TRBJ1-2; TRBD1 matches 7 bases. CDR3 length equals 13 residues. V lost 11 bases, J lost 6 bases, and 12 bases stayed unmatched. Germline assignment: CDR1 ENHRY and CDR2 SYGVKD. The CDR3 spells CASGGEGANGYTF. CDR3 nucleotide sequence: TGTGCCTCCGGGGGCGAGGGGGCCAATGGCTACACCTTC.

This CDR3 reads CASSISDRNSNQPQHF. The CDR3 nucleotides read TGTGCCAGTAGTATAAGCGACAGGAATAGCAATCAGCCCCAGCATTTT. The chain links TRBV19 to TRBJ1-5; D is possibly TRBD1 (6 bases). CDR1 is LNHDA and CDR2 is SQIVND in the germline V gene (reference sequence). V was cut by 2 bases and J by 0 bases, with 11 bases left in between. CDR3 length: 16 residues.

The chain carries TRBV5-8 and TRBJ2-6; a weak D match, TRBD2 (5 bases). Germline V CDR1 and CDR2: SGHTS, YDEGEE. CDR3 length: 16 amino acids. V dropped 5 bases and J dropped 0 bases, with 12 bases sitting between them. The CDR3 is CASSMGRLSGANVLTF. The CDR3 DNA reads as TGTGCCAGCAGTATGGGGAGACTCTCTGGGGCCAACGTCCTGACTTTC.

V gene TRBV9 combines with J gene TRBJ1-6; TRBD1 matches 7 bases. Losses at the gene ends were 4 bases for V and 4 bases for J; bases not matched to a gene: 5. CDR3 length: 15 residues. The V gene's germline CDR1 is SGDLS and CDR2 YYNGEE. As DNA, the CDR3 is TGTGCCAGCAGCTCCGGACAGGTATATAATTCACCCCTCCACTTT. It translates to CASSSGQVYNSPLHF.

V is TRBV7-2 and J is TRBJ1-2; the D gene is possibly TRBD1 (6 bases). This CDR3 is 13 amino acids long. V was cut by 1 base and J by 4 bases, with 7 bases left in between. In germline, CDR1 is SGHTA, CDR2 FQGNSA. The CDR3 DNA reads as TGTGCCAGCAGCTTAGAACAGGGCTATGGCTACACCTTC. Translating it yields CASSLEQGYGYTF.

The chain recombines TRBV25-1 with TRBJ2-7, with TRBD1 identical over 7 bases. Germline loops: CDR1 MGHDK, CDR2 SYGVNS. The CDR3 length is 14 residues. The junction had 4 bases not matched to a gene; V was cut back by 2 bases and J by 3 bases. The chain's CDR3 is CASSEGRGNYEQYF. As DNA, the CDR3 is TGTGCCAGCAGTGAAGGCAGGGGGAACTACGAGCAGTACTTC.

A few counts support this clone. The rearrangement joins TRBV2 to TRBJ1-5; a weak D match, TRBD1 (5 bases). CDR1 is SNHLY and CDR2 is FYNNEI in the germline V gene. The CDR3 loop spans 14 amino acids. V lost 5 bases, J lost 3 bases, and 11 bases lay in between. CDR3 coding DNA: TGTGCCAGCAGTATAGGGGCCTCCAATCAGCCCCAGCATTTT. Its translation is CASSIGASNQPQHF.

The rearrangement joins TRBV4-3 to TRBJ2-2; 9 nucleotides align to TRBD2. Germline CDR1 and CDR2: LGHNA and YSLEER. J was trimmed by 2 bases and V by 1 base; bases with no gene match: 2. CDR3 length: 16 residues. The CDR3 nucleotides are TGCGCCAGCAGCCAAGGACTAGCGGAAAACACCGGGGAGCTGTTTTTT. It translates to CASSQGLAENTGELFF.

The CDR3 DNA follows: TGTGCCAGCAGCCAAAGCACGGGAGGAAACACCATATATTTT. Protein: CASSQSTGGNTIYF. V and J are TRBV13 and TRBJ1-3; D unresolved. CDR1 and CDR2 (germline): PRHDT, FYEKMQ (reference sequence). The CDR3 has 14 residues. The V end was cut by 5 bases, the J end by 4 bases, with 12 bases between.

The table lists this clone with a count of one. This chain joins TRBV7-2 and TRBJ2-1; 9 nucleotides agree with TRBD2. V shed 1 base, J shed 3 bases, and the junction held 4 bases outside the gene matches. The CDR3 sequence is 16 residues long. Per germline, CDR1 SGHTA and CDR2 FQGNSA. The DNA for the CDR3 is TGTGCCAGCAGCTTAGGGATAGCGGGGGACTACAATGAGCAGTTCTTC. This codes for CASSLGIAGDYNEQFF.

The rearrangement links TRBV27 to TRBJ1-2; weak D call: TRBD1 (6 bases). Per germline, CDR1 MNHEY and CDR2 SMNVEV (reference sequence). The germline V and J ends were trimmed by 5 bases and 8 bases, with 21 bases remaining between them. The CDR3 extends over 15 amino acids. CDR3 protein: CASSPSRGGGSGYTF. CDR3 coding DNA: TGTGCCAGCAGTCCATCACGAGGGGGAGGGAGCGGCTACACCTTC.

V is TRBV6-6 and J is TRBJ1-1, with TRBD1 as a possible D gene (6 bases). This CDR3 has 16 amino acids. The germline V gene encodes CDR1 MNHNY and CDR2 SVGAGI (reference sequence). V was cut by 6 bases and J by 7 bases, with 24 bases left in between. The CDR3 is CASRGDSLPRGGEAFF. The CDR3 DNA reads as TGTGCCAGCAGGGGCGACAGTCTCCCTAGGGGGGGTGAAGCTTTCTTT.

The J gene is TRBJ2-1, the V gene TRBV10-2, with 9 bases that match TRBD2. Trimming removed 3 bases from V and 8 bases from J; junction bases left unmatched: 14. Germline values: CDR1 WSHSY, CDR2 SAAADI. This CDR3 has 17 residues. CDR3 protein: CASSDERAGGPLDEQFF. The CDR3 DNA reads TGCGCCAGCAGTGATGAACGGGCGGGGGGGCCGTTAGATGAGCAGTTCTTC.

The chain recombines TRBV19 with TRBJ2-7; 10 nucleotides match TRBD1. The germline CDR1 and CDR2 sequences are LNHDA and SQIVND (reference sequence). CDR3 length equals 15 residues. With 4 bases clipped from V and 2 bases from J, the junction kept 5 bases outside the gene matches. Here the CDR3 reads CASSTDRGLAYEQYF. Written as DNA, the CDR3 is TGTGCCAGTAGTACCGACAGGGGGCTCGCCTACGAGCAGTACTTC.

This rearrangement joins TRBV5-6 to TRBJ1-1, with 10 positions matching TRBD1. The CDR3 covers 14 residues. Trimming at V came to 3 bases and at J to 1 base, leaving 0 bases not matched to a gene. From germline, CDR1 is SGHDT and CDR2 YYEEEE. In nucleotides, the CDR3 is TGTGCCAGCAGCTGGGACAGGGGGAACACTGAAGCTTTCTTT. It yields the protein CASSWDRGNTEAFF.

The chain has TRBV7-8 and TRBJ2-5; TRBD2 aligns across 11 bases. Per germline, CDR1 SGHVS and CDR2 FQNEAQ. After removal of 4 bases from V and 4 bases from J, the junction contained 11 bases not matched to a gene. The CDR3 has 17 amino acids. CDR3: CASSSLPLAGEGETQYF. CDR3 nucleotide sequence: TGTGCCAGCAGCTCGCTGCCACTAGCGGGGGAGGGAGAGACCCAGTACTTC.